These T cell receptor beta chains were read from a single sample in a study of blood T cell repertoires in COVID-19. Profiled with immunoSEQ multiplex PCR; TCRdb holds only in-frame clones, not every one. In the table there are about 37,000 clones, around 86% of which are singletons. Input material: peripheral blood. The origin of the receptors is a human donor in a cohort sampled during active COVID-19. Both conserved end residues are part of each CDR3. A D gene is named only where the DNA matches it firmly. Clone size is stated in some rows and not others, as once, few, many or a class when expanded.

TRBV6-6	once	TRBJ2-7	TRBD2	CASRASGGSYEQYF	TGTGCCAGCAGGGCTAGCGGGGGCTCCTACGAGCAGTACTTC
TRBV25-1	few	TRBJ1-2	TRBD1	CASSASPTGARGYTF	TGTGCCAGCAGTGCATCCCCGACAGGGGCTCGTGGCTACACCTTC
TRBV9	.	TRBJ2-3	TRBD1	CASSVGQGRPDTQYF	TGTGCCAGCAGCGTCGGACAGGGTCGTCCAGATACGCAGTATTTT
TRBV10-3	.	TRBJ2-7	.	CAISVTAADSYEQYF	TGTGCCATCAGTGTTACAGCTGCCGACTCCTACGAGCAGTACTTC
TRBV19	.	TRBJ2-7	TRBD2	CASSITGGLDSYEQYF	TGTGCCAGTAGTATAACGGGGGGGCTCGACTCCTACGAGCAGTACTTC
TRBV5-1	.	TRBJ2-6	TRBD1	CASRGQGGSGANVLTF	TGCGCCAGCCGAGGACAGGGTGGTTCTGGGGCCAACGTCCTGACTTTC
TRBV30	.	TRBJ2-7	TRBD2	CAWSLGGSYEQYF	TGTGCCTGGAGTTTGGGCGGGAGTTACGAGCAGTACTTC
TRBV19	.	TRBJ1-5	TRBD1	CASSTDRGLQPQHF	TGTGCCAGTAGTACGGACAGGGGGCTTCAGCCCCAGCATTTT
TRBV7-9	.	TRBJ1-4	TRBD1	CASGSVGGNSEKLFF	TGTGCCAGCGGTTCCGTAGGGGGCAACTCCGAAAAACTGTTTTTT
TRBV6-4	.	TRBJ1-2	.	CASRTPGGYGYTF	TGTGCCAGCAGGACCCCCGGGGGCTATGGCTACACCTTC
TRBV29-1	.	TRBJ2-7	TRBD2	CSVRTSGTRALSEQYF	TGCAGCGTTAGGACTAGCGGAACCAGGGCCCTCTCCGAGCAGTACTTC
TRBV10-1	.	TRBJ2-2	.	CAGRGCPAANTGELFF	TGCGCCGGCCGCGGATGCCCGGCGGCGAACACCGGGGAGCTGTTTTTT
TRBV5-4	.	TRBJ2-7	.	CASRAGTSSSYEQYF	TGTGCCAGCAGAGCCGGGACAAGTAGCTCCTACGAGCAGTACTTC
TRBV19	.	TRBJ2-2	TRBD1	CASTRTGYGTGELFF	TGTGCCAGTACCAGGACAGGGTATGGCACCGGGGAGCTGTTTTTT
TRBV19	.	TRBJ2-1	.	CASSMRYNEQFF	TGCGCCAGTAGTATGAGATACAATGAGCAGTTCTTC
TRBV28	.	TRBJ2-3	TRBD1	CASSSPGQGSPDTQYF	TGTGCCAGCAGTTCCCCGGGACAGGGGAGCCCAGATACGCAGTATTTT
TRBV15	.	TRBJ1-1	.	CATSRDGNSGGGWSTEAFF	TGTGCCACCAGCAGAGATGGGAACTCCGGTGGGGGCTGGAGCACTGAAGCTTTCTTT
TRBV7-2	.	TRBJ2-5	TRBD2	CASSLVAGGSQETQYF	TGTGCCAGCAGCTTAGTGGCGGGGGGGAGCCAAGAGACCCAGTACTTC
TRBV4-1	.	TRBJ1-1	.	CASSSAGATTEAFF	TGCGCCAGCAGCTCGGCGGGGGCGACCACTGAAGCTTTCTTT
TRBV20-1	.	TRBJ2-7	.	CSAQQAPEQYF	TGCAGTGCTCAACAGGCCCCCGAGCAGTACTTC
TRBV5-1	.	TRBJ2-5	TRBD1	CASSLGPTGEDQETQYF	TGCGCCAGCAGCTTGGGGCCGACAGGGGAAGACCAGGAGACCCAGTACTTC
TRBV19	.	TRBJ2-3	TRBD2	CASSSRTSGSTDTQYF	TGTGCCAGTAGCTCAAGGACTAGCGGAAGCACAGATACGCAGTATTTT
TRBV5-1	few	TRBJ2-7	TRBD1	CASSLRDRSSEQYF	TGCGCCAGCAGCTTACGGGACAGGAGTTCCGAGCAGTACTTC
TRBV28	.	TRBJ2-5	TRBD2	CASTGGGAVQTQYF	TGTGCCAGCACCGGGGGGGGCGCGGTCCAGACCCAGTACTTC
TRBV6-5	.	TRBJ2-7	TRBD2	CASIGLAGGKQYF	TGTGCCAGCATAGGACTAGCGGGGGGGAAGCAGTACTTC
TRBV4-1	.	TRBJ1-5	TRBD1	CASSQGQDGWQPQHF	TGCGCCAGCAGCCAGGGACAGGACGGATGGCAGCCCCAGCATTTT
TRBV7-9	.	TRBJ2-7	TRBD2	CASSSQRESSYEQYF	TGTGCCAGCAGCTCCCAGCGGGAGAGCTCCTACGAGCAGTACTTC
TRBV19	.	TRBJ1-5	TRBD1	CASSIVTGNQPQHF	TGTGCCAGTAGTATAGTGACAGGGAATCAGCCCCAGCATTTT
TRBV19	.	TRBJ2-1	TRBD1	CASSIGDRTYNEQFF	TGTGCCAGTAGTATAGGGGACAGAACCTACAATGAGCAGTTCTTC
TRBV18	.	TRBJ2-7	TRBD2	CASSGAGGYEQYF	TGTGCCAGCTCGGGAGCGGGAGGCTACGAGCAGTACTTC
TRBV11-2	.	TRBJ2-1	.	CASSLRWLASSYNEQFF	TGTGCCAGCAGCTTAAGGTGGCTAGCGAGCTCCTACAATGAGCAGTTCTTC
TRBV20-1	.	TRBJ1-1	.	CRGDSQGEAFF	TGCAGAGGCGACAGCCAGGGTGAAGCTTTCTTT
TRBV7-9	.	TRBJ1-5	TRBD1	CASSSITKQGVNNQPQHF	TGTGCCAGCAGCTCAATAACAAAACAGGGGGTGAACAATCAGCCCCAGCATTTT
TRBV10-1	.	TRBJ2-7	.	CASSPVKGEWDYEQYF	TGCGCCAGCAGCCCGGTCAAGGGGGAATGGGACTACGAGCAGTACTTC
TRBV6-1	.	TRBJ1-1	.	CASSENPGGVMEAFF	TGTGCCAGCAGTGAAAATCCCGGGGGGGTGATGGAAGCTTTCTTT